This T cell receptor beta chain was sequenced during a study of metastatic and nonmetastatic thyroid tumors. Regarding the study as a whole: For both blood and tumor, malignant thyroid tumors reportedly showed significantly higher TCR beta diversity than benign nodules did.

This clone came up a few times. Antigen specificity is unknown. V dropped 4 bases and J dropped 2; count of bases not matched to a gene: 3. CDR1 is DFQATT and CDR2 is SNEGSKA in the germline V gene (reference sequence). The CDR3 spans 14 residues. Prior to thyroid surgery, none of the patients had received any treatment. With MiXCR, TCRdb reprocessed the PCR reads. The repertoire holds around 3,500 clones, with 35% to 45% as singletons. This sequence was found in a male donor with papillary thyroid cancer or a benign thyroid nodule (not recorded which). Some clones in this sample may be carry-over from other donors' samples. Material: adjacent normal tissue. The chain joins TRBV20-1 to TRBJ1-2; TRBD1 matches at 11 bases. CDR3 sequence (DNA): TGCAGTGCTACCCGGGACAGGGGGAACTATGGCTACACCTTC. This gives the protein CSATRDRGNYGYTF.